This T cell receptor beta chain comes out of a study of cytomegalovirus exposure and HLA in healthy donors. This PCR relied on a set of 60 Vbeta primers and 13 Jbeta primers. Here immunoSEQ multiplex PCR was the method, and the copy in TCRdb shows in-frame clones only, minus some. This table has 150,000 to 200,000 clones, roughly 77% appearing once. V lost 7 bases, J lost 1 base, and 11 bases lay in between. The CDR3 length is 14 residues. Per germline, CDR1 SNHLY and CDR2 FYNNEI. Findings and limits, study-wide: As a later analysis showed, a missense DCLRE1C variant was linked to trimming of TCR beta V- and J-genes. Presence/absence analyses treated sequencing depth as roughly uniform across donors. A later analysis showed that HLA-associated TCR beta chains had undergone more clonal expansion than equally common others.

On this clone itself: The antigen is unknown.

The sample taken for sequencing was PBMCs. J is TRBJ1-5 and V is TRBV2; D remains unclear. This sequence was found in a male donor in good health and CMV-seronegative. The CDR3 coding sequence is TGTGCCAGCATTTACGATCGGAGCAATCAGCCCCAGCATTTT. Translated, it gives CASIYDRSNQPQHF.